This T cell receptor (beta chain) comes out of a study of CD8 T cells in Susac syndrome. Random hexamers served to reverse transcribe roughly 0.45 to 1 ug RNA. The TCR beta CDR3 was amplified by immunoSEQ multiplex PCR across 54 Vbeta, 13 Jbeta. TCRdb re-called the immunoSEQ multiplex PCR reads with MiXCR, one entry per CDR3 protein. Of some 220,000 distinct CDR3 sequences in the sample, around 95% are singletons; the top ten hold 0.085% to 0.095%. Germline V gene lookup returns CDR1 SGHTA and CDR2 FQGNSA. This CDR3 is built from 15 residues. J was trimmed by 0 bases and V by 6 bases; bases with no gene match: 7. Negative isolation yielded CD8+ and CD4+ T cells; FACS enriched TEMRA cells.

Sequencing used CD4+ T cells from PBMCs. The chain recombines TRBV7-2 with TRBJ2-7, with 8 bases that match TRBD1. This receptor was identified in a human donor with multiple sclerosis. CDR3 residues: CASRLPGTGSYEQYF. For the CDR3, the DNA is TGTGCCAGCAGACTCCCCGGGACAGGCTCCTACGAGCAGTACTTC.